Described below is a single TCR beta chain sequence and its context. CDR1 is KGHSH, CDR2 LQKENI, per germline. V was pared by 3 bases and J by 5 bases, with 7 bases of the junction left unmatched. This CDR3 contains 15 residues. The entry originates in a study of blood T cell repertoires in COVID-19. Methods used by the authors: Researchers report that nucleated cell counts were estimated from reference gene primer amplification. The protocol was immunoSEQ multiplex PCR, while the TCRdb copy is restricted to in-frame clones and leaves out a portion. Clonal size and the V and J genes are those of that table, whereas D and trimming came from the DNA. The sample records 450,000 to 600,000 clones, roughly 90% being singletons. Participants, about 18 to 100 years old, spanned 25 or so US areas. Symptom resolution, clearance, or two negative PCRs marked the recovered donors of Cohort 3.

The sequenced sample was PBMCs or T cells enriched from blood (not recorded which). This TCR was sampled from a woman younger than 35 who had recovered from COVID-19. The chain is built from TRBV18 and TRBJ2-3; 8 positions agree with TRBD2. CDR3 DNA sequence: TGTGCCAGCTCACCGGTTGCGGGGGGAAAAGATACGCAGTATTTT. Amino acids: CASSPVAGGKDTQYF. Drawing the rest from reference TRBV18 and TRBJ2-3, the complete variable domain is NAGVMQNPRHLVRRRGQEARLRCSPMKGHSHVYWYRQLPEEGLKFMVYLQKENIIDESGMPKERFSAEFPKEGPSILRIQQVVRGDSAAYFCASSPVAGGKDTQYFGPGTRLTVL.